Listed here is a single TCR beta chain. What it binds is not known. Losses at the gene ends were 3 bases for V and 2 bases for J; bases not matched to a gene: 12. Germline CDR1 reads MNHEY; CDR2 reads SMNVEV (reference sequence). CDR3 length: 19 residues. This sample is drawn from a study of cytomegalovirus exposure and HLA in healthy donors. Across the study: Earlier, 110 million or so unique TCR beta sequences were recovered from about 200 million T cells by an analysis. General study findings and limits: V- and J-gene trimming of TCR beta was linked (in a later analysis) to a missense DCLRE1C variant.

The PCR employed 60 Vbeta primers together with 13 Jbeta primers. Sequencing used immunoSEQ multiplex PCR; TCRdb keeps in-frame clones, though not all of them. The sample lists 150,000 to 200,000 clones, approximately 77% occurring once. The chain uses TRBV27 and TRBJ2-1, with 11 bases identical to TRBD2. The sample consisted of PBMCs. The receptor was isolated from a man aged 50-59 years in good health and CMV-seropositive. CDR3 in amino acids: CASSFFPPGLADAYNEQFF. As DNA, the CDR3 is TGTGCCAGCAGTTTCTTCCCCCCGGGACTAGCGGATGCCTACAATGAGCAGTTCTTC.